Following are 12 T cell receptor beta chains from one sample sequenced in a study of PD-1 blockade in classical Hodgkin lymphoma. Sequenced by immunoSEQ multiplex PCR; TCRdb stores in-frame clones only, minus some. The table shows 70,000 or so clones, with about 93% occurring only once. Relapse was seen in all patients after autologous stem cell transplantation, and brentuximab vedotin exposure was variable. The sequencing used peripheral blood mononuclear cells (PBMCs), collected at baseline. These receptors all come from a human donor with classical Hodgkin lymphoma.

This chain connects TRBV7-2 to TRBJ2-5; the D gene is possibly TRBD1 (6 bases). Germline V gene data show CDR1 as SGHTA and CDR2 as FQGNSA. This CDR3 spans 13 amino acids. Trimming took off 1 base at V and 4 bases at J, with 7 bases between the two ends. DNA for the CDR3: TGTGCCAGCAGCTTAGACAGGGTAGAGACCCAGTACTTC. Amino acid sequence: CASSLDRVETQYF.

The chain recombines TRBV6-6 with TRBJ1-2, with D unclear. The ends were cut back, 2 bases at V and 6 bases at J, with 16 bases in the middle. Germline V lookup: CDR1 MNHNY, CDR2 SVGAGI (reference sequence). The CDR3 length is 15 residues. The CDR3 DNA reads as TGTGCCAGCAGTTACGATACTCCCAGGAATAATGGCTACACCTTC. It codes for CASSYDTPRNNGYTF.

The V and J genes are TRBV7-6 and TRBJ1-2; D is possibly TRBD1 (5 bases). CDR1 and CDR2 (germline): SGHVS, FNYEAQ. This CDR3 region has 17 residues. Trimming took 5 bases from V and 8 from J, leaving 27 bases between them. This CDR3 is CASSPGAGQGSIMGYTF. CDR3 sequence (DNA): TGTGCCAGCAGCCCCGGCGCGGGGCAGGGTAGTATCATGGGCTACACCTTC.

The chain uses TRBV4-2 and TRBJ2-5; 8 positions agree with TRBD2. With V trimmed by 3 bases and J by 2 bases, 8 bases remained unmatched. Germline V gene lookup returns CDR1 LGHNA and CDR2 YNFKEQ. The CDR3 loop spans 16 amino acids. The CDR3 region is CASSHESGGAQETQYF. The CDR3 DNA reads as TGTGCCAGCAGCCATGAGTCCGGGGGGGCGCAAGAGACCCAGTACTTC.

The chain links TRBV5-1 to TRBJ1-2, with 8 positions matching TRBD1. Per germline, CDR1 SGHRS and CDR2 YFSETQ. J lost 4 bases, V lost 4 bases, and 9 bases had no gene match. The CDR3 has 15 residues. CDR3: CASSNGPGQAYGYTF. CDR3 nucleotide sequence: TGCGCCAGCAGCAACGGACCGGGACAGGCCTATGGCTACACCTTC.

V usage is TRBV4-2 and J usage is TRBJ2-1; the match to TRBD2 covers 10 bases. CDR3 length equals 16 residues. With 1 base clipped from V and 6 bases from J, the junction kept 6 bases outside the gene matches. Germline CDR1 reads LGHNA; CDR2 reads YNFKEQ. CDR3 DNA sequence: TGTGCCAGCAGCCAAGGAGCGGGAGGGCCCAGCAATGAGCAGTTCTTC. Residues: CASSQGAGGPSNEQFF.

V and J are TRBV29-1 and TRBJ2-1; 11 bases align to TRBD2. The CDR3 covers 15 residues. V dropped 4 bases and J dropped 2; count of bases not matched to a gene: 4. CDR1 is SQVTM and CDR2 is ANQGSEA in the germline V gene. The DNA for the CDR3 is TGCAGCGTTGTGGGGACTAGCGGAGCCTACAATGAGCAGTTCTTC. Amino acid sequence: CSVVGTSGAYNEQFF.

The chain has TRBV9 and TRBJ1-5; 9 bases align to TRBD1. The CDR3 runs to 14 residues. Germline V gene sequence: CDR1 SGDLS, CDR2 YYNGEE. The J segment lost 8 bases and the V segment lost 3 bases, leaving 6 bases of the junction unmatched. This CDR3 is CASSATGGGEPQHF. CDR3 sequence (DNA): TGTGCCAGCAGCGCCACAGGGGGCGGGGAGCCCCAGCATTTT.

On this clone itself: A read error may produce the germline difference seen at one junction end. This chain uses TRBV2 with TRBJ1-2; D is uncertain. The length of the CDR3 is 12 residues. Germline values: CDR1 SNHLY, CDR2 FYNNEI. DNA for the CDR3: TGTGCCAGCAGTGAATTTAGGGCGACGGGCCTCTTC. Amino acid sequence: CASSEFRATGLF. The full variable domain, its missing parts supplied by reference TRBV2 and TRBJ1-2, is EPEVTQTPSHQVTQMGQEVILRCVPISNHLYFYWYRQILGQKVEFLVSFYNNEISEKSEIFDDQFSVERPDGSNFTLKIRSTKLEDSAMYFCASSEFRATGLFGSGTRLTVV.

This chain connects TRBV7-9 to TRBJ2-2, with a possible D match to TRBD1 (6 bases). V lost 0 bases to trimming and J lost 3 bases, with 20 bases between them. The length of the CDR3 is 19 residues. From germline, CDR1 is SEHNR and CDR2 FQNEAQ (reference sequence). The DNA for the CDR3 is TGTGCCAGCAGCTTAGCGCGACAGACAGGAACCTACTACACCGGGGAGCTGTTTTTT. As protein: CASSLARQTGTYYTGELFF.

V gene TRBV28 combines with J gene TRBJ2-7; 7 bases fit TRBD1. CDR1 and CDR2 (germline): MDHEN, SYDVKM. There are 13 residues in the CDR3. The V segment lost 8 bases and the J segment 0 bases; nucleotides outside the gene matches: 4. The DNA of the CDR3 is TGTGCCAGCTTGACAGGGAGCTCCTACGAGCAGTACTTC. This sequence encodes CASLTGSSYEQYF.

This rearrangement joins TRBV30 to TRBJ2-7, with a weak D call TRBD1 (5 bases). The CDR3 is 11 residues long. Trimming took 3 bases from V and 5 from J, leaving 8 bases between them. The germline gives CDR1 GTSNPN, CDR2 SVGIG (reference sequence). CDR3 sequence (DNA): TGTGCCTGGAGCAGGGTCGACGAGCAGTACTTC. Encoded protein: CAWSRVDEQYF.